Listed below are T cell receptor beta chains from one sample, sequenced in a study of T cells in Graves' hyperthyroidism and ophthalmopathy. TCRdb used MiXCR to reprocess the multiplex PCR reads, holding one entry per CDR3 protein. The data contain 650,000 to 750,000 distinct CDR3 sequences, about 15% of them singletons. The sample comprised blood. Every receptor here comes from a woman younger than 35 with Graves' hyperthyroidism. CDR3s include the opening cysteine and the closing phenylalanine or tryptophan. The D gene is left open where the match is weak. Some rows have no size entry. The others give once, few or many, or a class for an expanded clone.

V gene,D gene,clone size,J gene,CDR3 DNA,CDR3 protein
TRBV20-1,NA,many,TRBJ1-1,TGCAGTGCTAGGTCGATGGTGAGGGACACTGAAGCTTTCTTT,CSARSMVRDTEAFF
TRBV30,NA,many,TRBJ1-1,TGTGCCTGGAGTGGAGGCAGAAGGAACACTGAAGCTTTCTTT,CAWSGGRRNTEAFF
TRBV28,TRBD1,few,TRBJ1-4,TGTGCCAGCAGCCAGGGGGGGCTAGAAGAAAAACTGTTTTTT,CASSQGGLEEKLFF
TRBV5-8,NA,few,TRBJ2-5,TGTGCCAGCAGCTTGGAGTTCGGGGTCGGCCCATTGTTAGGGTCGGAAGAGACCCAGTACTTC,CASSLEFGVGPLLGSEETQYF
TRBV5-1,TRBD2,NA,TRBJ2-7,TGCGCCAGCAGCAAGGAGGTCGGGACTAGCGCCTACGAGCAGTACTTC,CASSKEVGTSAYEQYF
TRBV18,TRBD1,many,TRBJ1-1,TGTGCCAGCTTAATGGACAGGGCCACTGAAGCTTTCTTT,CASLMDRATEAFF
TRBV12-3/TRBV12-4,TRBD1,many,TRBJ2-3,TGTGCCAGCAGTCCTCAGGGACAGGCTACAGATACGCAGTATTTT,CASSPQGQATDTQYF
TRBV28,NA,many,TRBJ2-7,TGTGCCAGCAGTTTGGACTACGTCTCCGAGCAGTACTTC,CASSLDYVSEQYF
TRBV9,TRBD2,NA,TRBJ2-5,TGTGCCAGCAGCGCCGGGGGGGGGAAAGAGACCCAGTACTTC,CASSAGGGKETQYF
TRBV5-1,TRBD1,NA,TRBJ2-7,TGCGCCAGCAGCTTGGGGGACAGCACGGGCGAGCAGTACTTC,CASSLGDSTGEQYF
TRBV12-3/TRBV12-4,NA,few,TRBJ1-5,TGTGCCAGCACCTACGCTGGGAGCAATCAGCCCCAGCATTTT,CASTYAGSNQPQHF
TRBV12-3/TRBV12-4,NA,many,TRBJ2-7,TGTGCCAGCAGTTTCGTTCGGCGTTCCTACGAGCAGTACTTC,CASSFVRRSYEQYF
TRBV6-2/TRBV6-3,NA,few,TRBJ1-1,TGTGCCAGCGGTGGGGACTCCTTCTCTTTCACTGAAGCTTTCTTT,CASGGDSFSFTEAFF
TRBV6-4,TRBD1,many,TRBJ1-5,TGTGCCAGCAGTGACGGTACCCAGGACAGGAGCAATCAGCCCCAGCATTTT,CASSDGTQDRSNQPQHF
TRBV18,NA,NA,TRBJ2-1,TGTGCCAGCTCCGACCGGGCCGAGCAGTTCTTC,CASSDRAEQFF
TRBV29-1,TRBD2,NA,TRBJ2-2,TGCAGCGTTAGTTCGGGACTAGCGGACACCGGGGAGCTGTTTTTT,CSVSSGLADTGELFF
TRBV18,TRBD2,many,TRBJ2-3,TGTGCCAGCTCACCGCCGGGACTAGCGGGAGGGCTGTTGGATACGCAGTATTTT,CASSPPGLAGGLLDTQYF
TRBV12-3/TRBV12-4,NA,many,TRBJ2-4,TGTGCCAGCAGTGGGGACGCCAAAAACATTCAGTACTTC,CASSGDAKNIQYF
TRBV28,NA,few,TRBJ2-7,TGTGCCAGCAACACTTTAGGACAGTACCCCTACGAGCAGTACTTC,CASNTLGQYPYEQYF
TRBV3-1,NA,NA,TRBJ2-5,TGTGCCAGCAGCCAAGACGTCCAATCTCAAGAGACCCAGTACTTC,CASSQDVQSQETQYF
TRBV2,NA,once,TRBJ2-7,TGTGCCAGCAGTACTGGCGTGCCCTACGAGCAGTACTTC,CASSTGVPYEQYF
TRBV5-6,NA,NA,TRBJ2-1,TGTGCCAGCAGTCCCCCCCGGGACAATGAGCAGTTCTTC,CASSPPRDNEQFF
TRBV7-2,NA,few,TRBJ2-3,TGTGCCAGCAGCTTCGATCGGGCAGATACGCAGTATTTT,CASSFDRADTQYF
TRBV15,NA,few,TRBJ2-5,TGTGCCACCAGTGAGAGAAGATTTACGGAGACCCAGTACTTC,CATSERRFTETQYF
TRBV19,TRBD2,once,TRBJ2-7,TGTGCCAGTAGTCGTTCCGGGACTAGCACTTATGAGCAGTACTTC,CASSRSGTSTYEQYF
TRBV12-3/TRBV12-4,TRBD2,many,TRBJ2-7,TGTGCCAGCAGTCGACTAGCGGGAGCGGCCTACGAGCAGTACTTC,CASSRLAGAAYEQYF
TRBV6-5,NA,few,TRBJ2-7,TGTGCCAGCAGTTACTCATTTGGGAGACAATACGAGCAGTACTTC,CASSYSFGRQYEQYF
TRBV28,TRBD2,many,TRBJ2-7,TGTGCCAGCAGTGAGACTAGCGGGGCGCGTACCTACGAGCAGTACTTC,CASSETSGARTYEQYF
TRBV20-1,NA,many,TRBJ2-7,TGCAGTGCTAGATGGCAACTATCCTACGAGCAGTACTTC,CSARWQLSYEQYF
TRBV4-1,NA,many,TRBJ2-7,TGCGCCAGCAGCCAAGATTTCGGGACGAGATACGAGCAGTACTTC,CASSQDFGTRYEQYF
TRBV20-1,TRBD1,many,TRBJ1-2,TGCAGTTCCTGGGACAGGGAGAACTATGGCTACACCTTC,CSSWDRENYGYTF
TRBV11-2,NA,NA,TRBJ1-3,TGTGCCAGCAGCGTAGCGACAGCCTCTGGAAACACCATATATTTT,CASSVATASGNTIYF
TRBV20-1,NA,many,TRBJ1-2,TGCAGTGCTAGAGTTAGTGGCTACACCTTC,CSARVSGYTF
TRBV7-9,NA,many,TRBJ2-1,TGTGCCAGCAGCTTTTCTAGCAGTGAGCAGTTCTTC,CASSFSSSEQFF
TRBV11-3,TRBD2,many,TRBJ2-2,TGTGCCAGCAGCCCGGATAGGGGACTAGCGGGTCCCGGGGAGCTGTTTTTT,CASSPDRGLAGPGELFF
TRBV5-4,TRBD2,NA,TRBJ2-3,TGTGCCAGCAGCTTCATGACTAGCGGGATGGTGGATACGCAGTATTTT,CASSFMTSGMVDTQYF
TRBV7-2,TRBD2,NA,TRBJ2-7,TGTGCCAGCAGCCCATCTCGCGGGGGCTCCTACGAGCAGTACTTC,CASSPSRGGSYEQYF
TRBV9,TRBD2,NA,TRBJ2-5,TGTGCCAGCAGCGTAGCCGGGACTAGCGGGAGAACGGGAGAGACCCAGTACTTC,CASSVAGTSGRTGETQYF
TRBV12-3/TRBV12-4,TRBD2,many,TRBJ2-2,TGTGCCAGCACCCCATGGGGCAACAGGGGGCTTCATCTAGCGGGAGGGCCGAGAACCGGGGAGCTGTTTTTT,CASTPWGNRGLHLAGGPRTGELFF
TRBV4-1,NA,few,TRBJ2-5,TGCGCCAGCAGCCAACTTTCTGCGGAGACCCAGTACTTC,CASSQLSAETQYF
TRBV7-2,TRBD2,few,TRBJ2-7,TGTGCCAGCAGCTCTATAGCGGGGAACTACGAGCAGTACTTC,CASSSIAGNYEQYF
TRBV27,TRBD1,many,TRBJ1-4,TGTGCCAGCAGCCCAACGGGGACAGTGAATGAAAAACTGTTTTTT,CASSPTGTVNEKLFF
TRBV29-1,TRBD1,NA,TRBJ2-5,TGCAGCGTTGAAGACACAGGGGGCAAAGAGACCCAGTACTTC,CSVEDTGGKETQYF
TRBV15,TRBD2,NA,TRBJ2-3,TGTGCCACCAGCCCCCTAGCGGGGGAGGGGACGCAGTATTTT,CATSPLAGEGTQYF